Following are 26 T cell receptor beta chains from one sample sequenced in a study of T-cell reconstitution after alpha-beta-depleted transplantation in children. Unique molecular identifiers were used to barcode this TCRbeta library. TCRdb re-derived calls from the PCR reads in MiXCR, one entry per CDR3 protein. The table includes hundreds of thousands of distinct CDR3 sequences, approximately 8.9% detected once. The sample in question was PBMCs, mostly from graft donor cells, obtained 180 days after TCRalphabeta/CD19-depleted stem cell transplant. The receptors stem from a male patient younger than 18 who had a stem cell transplant for acute lymphoblastic leukemia, so the T cells may come from the graft donor.

This clonotype was seen ten or more times. The chain has TRBV6-5 and TRBJ2-2, with D perhaps TRBD1 (6 bases). Germline V gene sequence: CDR1 MNHEY, CDR2 SVGAGI. This CDR3 comprises 16 residues. V lost 0 bases to trimming and J lost 3 bases, with 11 bases between them. CDR3 DNA sequence: TGTGCCAGCAGTTACTCGCCCAGGGGCTACACCGGGGAGCTGTTTTTT. This gives the protein CASSYSPRGYTGELFF.

As to this clonotype: This may come from a read error, since a much larger clone is one base off. V is TRBV7-3 and J is TRBJ2-1; TRBD2 aligns across 10 bases. V shed 3 bases and J 5 bases; nucleotides not matched to a gene: 7. This CDR3 spans 16 amino acids. Per the germline V gene, CDR1 is SGHTA and CDR2 is FQGTGA. The CDR3 nucleotides read TGTGCCAGCAGCTTTACGGTTAGCGGGGGGCACAATGAGCAGTTCTTC. This translates into CASSFTVSGGHNEQFF.

The table lists this clonotype with many counts. The rearrangement joins TRBV7-2 to TRBJ2-1, with TRBD1 identical over 12 bases. The germline gives CDR1 SGHTA, CDR2 FQGNSA. The CDR3 loop spans 14 amino acids. CDR3 residues: CATTRDRGQGEQFF. In DNA, the CDR3 is TGTGCAACTACCCGGGACAGGGGGCAGGGTGAGCAGTTCTTC.

This clonotype has at least ten counts. The rearrangement links TRBV6-5 to TRBJ1-1, with 7 nucleotides matching TRBD1. V lost 0 bases to trimming and J lost 4 bases; unmatched junction nucleotides: 8. This CDR3 is 16 amino acids long. Per the germline V gene, CDR1 is MNHEY and CDR2 is SVGAGI. The CDR3 DNA follows: TGTGCCAGCAGTTACTCTAGGGACAGTATCGGCACTGAAGCTTTCTTT. It codes for CASSYSRDSIGTEAFF.

This clonotype occurred many times. For the CDR3, the DNA is TGCAGTGCTAGAGACCGGAGCGGGGGGGCCGCCGGGGAGCTGTTTTTT. Translation: CSARDRSGGAAGELFF. This rearrangement joins TRBV20-1 to TRBJ2-2, with TRBD2 identical over 10 bases. CDR3 length: 16 amino acids. V trimming: 0 bases; J trimming: 6 bases; junction bases outside the gene matches: 7. CDR1 and CDR2 (germline): DFQATT, SNEGSKA (reference sequence).

This clonotype was seen many times. This chain connects TRBV6-1 to TRBJ1-4; possibly TRBD1 for D (6 bases). The CDR3 extends over 14 amino acids. Germline lookup yields CDR1 MNHNS and CDR2 SASEGT. V was cut by 7 bases and J by 8 bases, with 17 bases left in between. The CDR3 loop reads CASKEQGGSEKLFF. In DNA form, the CDR3 reads TGTGCCAGCAAGGAACAGGGTGGATCGGAAAAACTGTTTTTT.

Ten or more counts support this clonotype. The genes are TRBV4-1 and TRBJ1-1; TRBD1 might be the D (6 bases). V was pared by 1 base and J by 7 bases, with 19 bases between. Germline V gene sequence: CDR1 MGHRA, CDR2 YSYEKL. This CDR3 has 16 amino acids. CDR3 in amino acids: CASSQGVRQGRGEAFF. The CDR3 bases are TGCGCCAGCAGCCAAGGGGTCAGGCAGGGGCGGGGTGAAGCTTTCTTT.

This clonotype was seen repeatedly, ten times or more. CDR3 in amino acids: CASSQGGGQETQYF. In DNA, the CDR3 is TGCGCCAGCAGCCAGGGAGGGGGCCAAGAGACCCAGTACTTC. This chain joins TRBV4-3 and TRBJ2-5; TRBD2 might be the D (7 bases). Germline V gives CDR1 LGHNA, CDR2 YSLEER. V was pared by 3 bases and J by 1 base, with 9 bases between. The CDR3 has 14 amino acids.

This clonotype has ten or more counts. This CDR3 reads CASSPQLAGGQETQYF. CDR3 sequence (DNA): TGTGCCAGCAGCCCCCAACTAGCGGGGGGGCAAGAGACCCAGTACTTC. The J gene is TRBJ2-5, the V gene TRBV13; 13 bases agree with TRBD2. Germline V lookup: CDR1 PRHDT, CDR2 FYEKMQ (reference sequence). There are 16 residues in the CDR3. J lost 2 bases, V lost 5 bases, and 5 bases had no gene match.

For this clonotype: A clone one base away is much larger, so this may be a read error. The chain couples TRBV12-3 or TRBV12-4 to TRBJ2-7, with 7 bases lining up with TRBD2. Trimming at V came to 3 bases and at J to 12 bases, leaving 5 bases not matched to a gene. The CDR3 contains 11 residues. In DNA, the CDR3 is TGTGCCAGCAGTTTCGGGGGGAAACCGTACTTC. It translates to CASSFGGKPYF.

This clonotype was picked up many times. The chain has TRBV3-1 and TRBJ1-2; 7 bases agree with TRBD1. Per the germline V gene, CDR1 is LGHDT and CDR2 is YNNKEL (reference sequence). J lost 7 bases, V lost 6 bases, and 8 bases had no gene match. The CDR3 totals 13 residues. In DNA form, the CDR3 reads TGTGCCAGCAGTAATGACAGGGTCGTTGGCTACACCTTC. It translates to CASSNDRVVGYTF. The variable domain in full, completed from reference TRBV3-1 and TRBJ1-2, reads DTAVSQTPKYLVTQMGNDKSIKCEQNLGHDTMYWYKQDSKKFLKIMFSYNNKELIINETVPNRFSPKSPDKAHLNLHINSLELGDSAVYFCASSNDRVVGYTFGSGTRLTVV.

As to this clonotype: A single base separates this from a much larger clone, so it may be a read error. The V gene is TRBV9, the J gene TRBJ2-3; no clear D gene. The CDR3 length is 14 residues. Germline-derived CDR1 and CDR2 are SGDLS and YYNGEE. V gave up 0 bases and J gave up 4 bases, with 9 bases separating them. The CDR3: CASSVGLVADTQYF. The CDR3 bases are TGTGCCAGCAGCGTAGGGTTGGTGGCAGATACGCAGTATTTT.

The sample holds many counts of this clonotype. This chain links TRBV10-3 with TRBJ1-1, with 7 bases identical to TRBD1. The trim removed 2 bases at V and 4 bases at J, leaving 4 bases unmatched. The CDR3 has 14 amino acids. Germline lookup yields CDR1 ENHRY and CDR2 SYGVKD. The CDR3 here is CAISEGNRGTEAFF. CDR3 nucleotide sequence: TGTGCCATCAGTGAGGGGAACAGGGGCACTGAAGCTTTCTTT.

This clonotype was counted ten times or more. This chain connects TRBV28 to TRBJ1-4, with D perhaps matching TRBD1 (5 bases). CDR1 MDHEN and CDR2 SYDVKM come from the germline V gene. Deletions cut 3 bases from V and 6 bases from J, with 17 bases between. The length of the CDR3 is 16 residues. The CDR3 here is CASSLLTVRGYEKLFF. The CDR3 nucleotides are TGTGCCAGCAGTTTGTTGACAGTTCGGGGGTATGAAAAACTGTTTTTT.

This clonotype was picked up many times. The V and J genes are TRBV7-9 and TRBJ2-3; D is tentatively TRBD1 or TRBD2 (5 bases each). The V gene lost 6 bases and the J gene lost 2 bases, with 9 bases spanning the gap. In germline, CDR1 is SEHNR, CDR2 FQNEAQ (reference sequence). CDR3 size: 13 residues. CDR3 in amino acids: CASRGPNTDTQYF. CDR3 nucleotide sequence: TGTGCCAGCAGGGGACCCAACACAGATACGCAGTATTTT. Supplemented by reference TRBV7-9 and TRBJ2-3, the full variable domain reads DTGVSQNPRHKITKRGQNVTFRCDPISEHNRLYWYRQTLGQGPEFLTYFQNEAQLEKSRLLSDRFSAERPKGSFSTLEIQRTEQGDSAMYLCASRGPNTDTQYFGPGTRLTVL.

This clonotype was counted ten times or more. The CDR3 region is CASSQDPGQGAKDYEQYF. In nucleotides, the CDR3 is TGTGCCAGCAGCCAAGATCCCGGACAGGGGGCGAAGGACTACGAGCAGTACTTC. The chain couples TRBV4-2 to TRBJ2-7; the match to TRBD1 covers 11 bases. This CDR3 has 18 amino acids. Germline CDR1 is LGHNA and CDR2 is YNFKEQ. The V gene end was trimmed by 0 bases and the J gene end by 3 bases; junction bases not matched to a gene: 10.

Many counts were recorded for this clonotype. The chain recombines TRBV12-3 or TRBV12-4 with TRBJ2-4; 7 positions agree with TRBD2. CDR3 length: 17 residues. V was pared by 5 bases and J by 0 bases, with 10 bases of the junction left unmatched. As DNA, the CDR3 is TGTGCCAGCAGTCGCCTCCTAGCGGAGGGAGCCAAAAACATTCAGTACTTC. Its protein is CASSRLLAEGAKNIQYF.

This clonotype was observed many times. The V call is TRBV6-2 or TRBV6-3, the J call TRBJ1-4, with no clear D. This CDR3 is built from 14 residues. Trimming took 4 bases from V and 11 from J, leaving 17 bases between them. Germline CDR1 and CDR2: MNHEY and SVGEGT. This chain's CDR3 is CASSWAAFDVKLFF. The DNA for the CDR3 is TGTGCCAGCAGTTGGGCGGCTTTCGACGTTAAACTGTTTTTT.

This clonotype was picked up a small number of times. The chain carries TRBV11-1 and TRBJ2-3, with D perhaps matching TRBD2 (7 bases). The V gene's germline CDR1 is SGHAT and CDR2 FQDESV (reference sequence). The germline V and J ends were trimmed by 7 bases and 2 bases, with 28 bases remaining between them. The CDR3 covers 19 residues. This CDR3 is CASTLGGGERPHLTDTQYF. CDR3 DNA sequence: TGTGCCAGCACTCTGGGGGGGGGCGAGAGGCCCCATCTCACAGATACGCAGTATTTT. Based on the CDR3 plus reference TRBV11-1 and TRBJ2-3, the full variable domain is EAEVAQSPRYKITEKSQAVAFWCDPISGHATLYWYRQILGQGPELLVQFQDESVVDDSQLPKDRFSAERLKGVDSTLKIQPAELGDSAMYLCASTLGGGERPHLTDTQYFGPGTRLTVL.

The V and J genes are TRBV6-1 and TRBJ2-7, with D uncertain. Germline lookup yields CDR1 MNHNS and CDR2 SASEGT. With 7 bases removed from V and 2 bases from J, the gap between germline ends came to 18 bases. CDR3 length: 15 residues. CDR3 sequence (DNA): TGTGCCAGCACCACCCTGCCGGGTGCGGCCTACGAGCAGTACTTC. Residues: CASTTLPGAAYEQYF.

The sample holds a few counts of this clonotype. The chain couples TRBV20-1 to TRBJ1-1; 7 positions agree with TRBD1. With V trimmed by 5 bases and J by 1 base, 4 bases remained unmatched. This CDR3 is 13 amino acids long. Germline CDR1 reads DFQATT; CDR2 reads SNEGSKA (reference sequence). CDR3 DNA sequence: TGCAGTGCTCCCCGGGACAGGAACACTGAAGCTTTCTTT. Its translation is CSAPRDRNTEAFF.

This clonotype was seen at least ten times. J is TRBJ1-4 and V is TRBV5-5; 7 nucleotides align to TRBD1. CDR1 and CDR2 (germline): SGHKS, YYEKEE (reference sequence). This CDR3 contains 13 residues. Trimming took 4 bases from V and 11 from J; bases not matched to a gene: 8. This CDR3 reads CASSGPGQKKLFF. CDR3 bases: TGTGCCAGCAGCGGACCGGGACAGAAGAAACTGTTTTTT.

This clonotype appeared a few times. V and J are TRBV12-5 and TRBJ2-2, with D possibly matching TRBD1 (5 bases). This CDR3 is built from 16 residues. Deletions cut 3 bases from V and 6 bases from J, with 17 bases between. Per germline, CDR1 LGHNT and CDR2 FRNRAP. The CDR3 coding sequence is TGTGCTAGTGGTTTCCCTCCGGCAGGGTGGGCCGGGGAGCTGTTTTTT. Its translation: CASGFPPAGWAGELFF.

This clonotype was seen at least ten times. V gene TRBV5-1 combines with J gene TRBJ2-3; perhaps TRBD1 as D (5 bases). CDR1 SGHRS and CDR2 YFSETQ come from the germline V gene. CDR3 size: 16 residues. The V and J ends lost 0 bases and 0 bases respectively, with 11 bases between them. The CDR3 spells CASSLVQGWSTDTQYF. The CDR3 DNA reads as TGCGCCAGCAGCTTGGTTCAGGGTTGGAGCACAGATACGCAGTATTTT.

This clonotype was recorded many times. The rearrangement links TRBV10-3 to TRBJ2-1; 10 bases map to TRBD2. V shed 0 bases, J shed 9 bases, and the junction held 8 bases outside the gene matches. CDR1 is ENHRY, CDR2 SYGVKD, per germline. The CDR3 covers 16 residues. Written as DNA, the CDR3 is TGTGCCATCAGTGAGTCTAGGAGCGGGGGGGCCGGTGAGCAGTTCTTC. Translation gives CAISESRSGGAGEQFF.

This clonotype was seen at least ten times. The rearrangement links TRBV5-4 to TRBJ2-3; D gene unclear. CDR1 is SGHNT, CDR2 YYREEE, per germline (reference sequence). V lost 4 bases to trimming and J lost 5 bases, with 14 bases between them. The CDR3 runs to 14 residues. CDR3 sequence (DNA): TGTGCCAGCAGCACTCCCCAGATGGGAGATACGCAGTATTTT. It translates to CASSTPQMGDTQYF. Using reference TRBV5-4 and TRBJ2-3 for the parts outside the CDR3, the full variable domain is ETGVTQSPTHLIKTRGQQVTLRCSSQSGHNTVSWYQQALGQGPQFIFQYYREEENGRGNFPPRFSGLQFPNYSSELNVNALELDDSALYLCASSTPQMGDTQYFGPGTRLTVL.